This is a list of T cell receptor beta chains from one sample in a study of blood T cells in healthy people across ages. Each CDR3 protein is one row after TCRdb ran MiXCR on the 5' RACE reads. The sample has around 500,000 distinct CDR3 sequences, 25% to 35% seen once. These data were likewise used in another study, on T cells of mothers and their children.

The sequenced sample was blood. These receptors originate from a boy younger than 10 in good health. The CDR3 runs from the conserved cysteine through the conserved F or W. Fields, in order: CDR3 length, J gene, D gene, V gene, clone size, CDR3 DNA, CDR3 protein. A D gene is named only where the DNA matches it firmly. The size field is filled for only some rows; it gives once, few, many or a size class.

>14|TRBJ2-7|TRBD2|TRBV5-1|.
TGCGCCAGCAGCTTGGAAACTAGCGACTACGAGCAGTACTTC
CASSLETSDYEQYF
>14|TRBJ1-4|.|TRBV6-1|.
TGTGCCAGCAGTGAGGGGGCGGCTAATGAAAAACTGTCTTTT
CASSEGAANEKLSF
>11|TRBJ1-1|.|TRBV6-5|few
TGTGCCAGCTCTGATGGGCCGGAAGCTTTCTTT
CASSDGPEAFF
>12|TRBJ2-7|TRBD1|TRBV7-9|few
TGTGCCAGCAGCGTACAGGGGTACGAGCAGTACTTC
CASSVQGYEQYF
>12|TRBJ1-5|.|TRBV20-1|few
TGCAGTGCCGGACGTAGCAATCAGCCCCAGCATTTT
CSAGRSNQPQHF
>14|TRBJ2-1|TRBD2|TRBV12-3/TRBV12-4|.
TGTGCCAGCAGAACCCAATGGGGGAGGGTTGAGCAGTTCTTC
CASRTQWGRVEQFF
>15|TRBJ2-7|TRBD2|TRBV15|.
TGTGCCACCAGTCTGCTAGCGGAGTCACACTACGAGCAGTACTTC
CATSLLAESHYEQYF
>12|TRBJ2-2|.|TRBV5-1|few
TGCGCCAGCAGCCCACCTCTCGGGGAGCTGTTTTTT
CASSPPLGELFF
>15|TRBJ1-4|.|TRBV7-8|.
TGTGCCAGCAGCTTATTGACCCCAACTAATGAAAAACTGTTTTTT
CASSLLTPTNEKLFF
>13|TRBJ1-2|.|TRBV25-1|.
TGTGCCAGCAGTGTACAGGGTCGCTATGGCTACACCTTC
CASSVQGRYGYTF
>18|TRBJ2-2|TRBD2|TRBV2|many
TGTGCCAGCAGCGCAAGACTAGCGGGAGGGCCCGGATCCGGGGAGCTGTTTTTT
CASSARLAGGPGSGELFF
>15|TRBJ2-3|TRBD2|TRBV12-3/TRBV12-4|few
TGTGCCAGCAGTGTACTAGCGGGAGCGTCTGATACGCAGTATTTT
CASSVLAGASDTQYF
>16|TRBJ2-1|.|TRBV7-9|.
TGTGCCAGCAGGCCTCCCCAAGACAGTTTGTACAATGAGCAGTTCTTC
CASRPPQDSLYNEQFF
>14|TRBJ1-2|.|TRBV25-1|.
TGTGCCAGCAGTGAATATTGGCGGAACTATGGCTACACCTTC
CASSEYWRNYGYTF
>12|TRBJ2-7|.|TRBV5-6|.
TGTGCCAGCAGCTTGCGCACGAGGGAGCAGTACTTC
CASSLRTREQYF
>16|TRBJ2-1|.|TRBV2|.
TGTGCCAGCAGTGATCCATTCGACAGACATCTCAATGAGCAGTTCTTC
CASSDPFDRHLNEQFF
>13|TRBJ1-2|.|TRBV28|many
TGTGCCAGCAGTTTAGGGCAGCTCTATGGCTACACCTTC
CASSLGQLYGYTF
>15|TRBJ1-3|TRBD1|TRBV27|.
TGTGCCAGCAGGGCCTCCAGGGGGGGCGGAAACACCATATATTTT
CASRASRGGGNTIYF
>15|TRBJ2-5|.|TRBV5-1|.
TGCGCCAGCAGCTTGCGCCGTAGGGACCAAGAGACCCAGTACTTC
CASSLRRRDQETQYF
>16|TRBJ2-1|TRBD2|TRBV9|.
TGTGCCAGCAGCGTAACGGGACTAGCGGGTCTAAATGAGCAGTTCTTC
CASSVTGLAGLNEQFF
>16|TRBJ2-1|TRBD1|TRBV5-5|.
TGTGCCAGCAGCTTGGACGGGACAGGGGCCTACAATGAGCAGTTCTTC
CASSLDGTGAYNEQFF
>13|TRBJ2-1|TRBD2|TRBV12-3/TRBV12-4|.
TGTGCCAGCAGTTCCTCTCTAGCGGGAAGGACGTTCTTC
CASSSSLAGRTFF
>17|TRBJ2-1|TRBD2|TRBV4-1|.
TGCGCCAGCAGCCAAGTAGAAGCGGGAGGTGCCTACAATGAGCAGTTCTTC
CASSQVEAGGAYNEQFF
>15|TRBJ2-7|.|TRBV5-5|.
TGTGCCAGCAGCTTGGGCTTGTCGGGGGCCTACGAGCAGTACTTC
CASSLGLSGAYEQYF
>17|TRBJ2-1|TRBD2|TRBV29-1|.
TGCAGCGTTGAAGGTGCTATAGCGGGAAAGTTCTACAATGAGCAGTTCTTC
CSVEGAIAGKFYNEQFF
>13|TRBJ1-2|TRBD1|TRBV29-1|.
TGCAGCGTGGGGACAGGGGGTGTCCATGGCTACACCTTC
CSVGTGGVHGYTF
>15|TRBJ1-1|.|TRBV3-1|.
TGTGCCAGCAGCCAAGATTTTACGCGGGAAACTGAAGCTTTCTTT
CASSQDFTRETEAFF
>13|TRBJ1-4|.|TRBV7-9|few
TGTGCCAGCAGCTTAAAGGGGCGGGAAAAACTGTTTTTT
CASSLKGREKLFF
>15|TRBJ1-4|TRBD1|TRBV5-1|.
TGCGCCTCACGGACAGGGAGTTCTTCTAATGAAAAACTGTTTTTT
CASRTGSSSNEKLFF
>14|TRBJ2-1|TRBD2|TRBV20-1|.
TGCAGTGCTGGACTAGCGGGGGACCACAATGAGCAGTTCTTC
CSAGLAGDHNEQFF
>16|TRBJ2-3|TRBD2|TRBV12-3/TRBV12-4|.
TGTGCCAGCAGTTACGGACTAGCGGGGATAACAGATACGCAGTATTTT
CASSYGLAGITDTQYF
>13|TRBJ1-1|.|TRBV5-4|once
TGTGCCGCCTCGGAAGGAGGGTACACTGAAGCTTTCTTT
CAASEGGYTEAFF
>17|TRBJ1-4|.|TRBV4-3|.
TGCGCCAGCAGCCAAGATATGGGGACGGTTCCTAATGAAAAACTGTTTTTT
CASSQDMGTVPNEKLFF
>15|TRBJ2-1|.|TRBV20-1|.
TGCAGTGCTAGAGATTGGGAGAGCTCCTACAATGAGCAGTTCTTC
CSARDWESSYNEQFF